The text below deals with one TCR beta chain. Its antigen is as yet unknown. The data were taken from a study of cytomegalovirus exposure and HLA in healthy donors. About the study: Researchers found that approximately 77% of over 350 genotyped donors fell within the Caucasian-associated ancestry cluster.

Points from the study as a whole: A list of 164 TCR beta chains associated with cytomegalovirus was given.

PCR employed 60 Vbeta and 13 Jbeta primers. Assay used: immunoSEQ multiplex PCR; TCRdb lists only in-frame clones, some missing. The table lists around 170,000 clones, 75% to 85% of them singletons. This CDR3 has 14 residues. Germline assignment: CDR1 SNHLY and CDR2 FYNNEI. Trimming left V 7 bases short and J 4 bases short, with 16 bases between. This chain joins TRBV2 and TRBJ1-1; D is possibly TRBD1 (5 bases). The TCR comes from a young man in good health and CMV-seronegative. The sample was PBMCs. The CDR3 nucleotides are TGTGCCAGCATCCAGGGTTGGGTAAGCACTGAAGCTTTCTTT. Its protein is CASIQGWVSTEAFF. The whole variable domain, filled in from reference TRBV2 and TRBJ1-1, reads EPEVTQTPSHQVTQMGQEVILRCVPISNHLYFYWYRQILGQKVEFLVSFYNNEISEKSEIFDDQFSVERPDGSNFTLKIRSTKLEDSAMYFCASIQGWVSTEAFFGQGTRLTVV.